The 3 T cell receptor beta chains reported below all come from one sample, sequenced in a study of shared clonotypes between healthy human individuals. The table came from immunoSEQ multiplex PCR; TCRdb's copy has only in-frame clones and leaves some out. This table holds 2 million to 2.5 million clones, around 93% found once. CD8 cells classed as naive were CD45RO-negative and positively selected for CCR7, excluding terminally differentiated effector memory CD45RA+ cells. The sample taken for sequencing was naive CD8+ T cells from PBMCs. The receptors stem from a man younger than 35 in good health. Some clones in this sample may be carry-over from other donors' samples.

This chain links TRBV27 with TRBJ2-1, with D maybe TRBD1 (6 bases). Germline CDR1 reads MNHEY; CDR2 reads SMNVEV (reference sequence). V lost 5 bases and J 3 bases, leaving 23 bases between the germline ends. CDR3 length equals 18 residues. The CDR3: CASSPSPPGHSNYNEQFF. CDR3 in DNA: TGTGCCAGCAGTCCCTCACCACCGGGACACTCCAACTACAATGAGCAGTTCTTC.

The chain links TRBV19 to TRBJ1-1; weak D call: TRBD1 (5 bases). The CDR3 contains 14 residues. The germline CDR1 and CDR2 sequences are LNHDA and SQIVND (reference sequence). V lost 3 bases and J lost 10, with 18 bases in between. The CDR3 spells CASSIVQYPGGAFF. CDR3 nucleotides: TGTGCCAGTAGTATTGTACAGTATCCCGGGGGAGCTTTCTTT.

This rearrangement joins TRBV27 to TRBJ1-1, with unresolved D. This CDR3 has 14 amino acids. Germline V gene lookup returns CDR1 MNHEY and CDR2 SMNVEV (reference sequence). Between the trimmed V and J ends, which lost 5 bases and 0 bases, there was a span of 10 bases. The CDR3 loop is CASSLGNMNTEAFF. Here the CDR3 DNA reads TGTGCCAGCAGTCTAGGTAACATGAACACTGAAGCTTTCTTT.